The 14 T cell receptor beta chains presented below share a single source sample, sequenced in a study of OX40 agonist ivuxolimab in advanced cancers. The data were produced by immunoSEQ multiplex PCR, yet TCRdb's version contains in-frame clones alone and is incomplete. The repertoire holds some 61,000 clones, with 70% to 90% as singletons. The material sequenced was CD4+ or CD8+ T cells sorted from blood, taken in a trial of the OX40 agonist ivuxolimab. The origin of the receptors is an adult with an advanced solid tumor such as melanoma, head and neck, liver or kidney cancer.

The chain links TRBV11-2 to TRBJ1-4; TRBD1 might be the D (5 bases). CDR3 length: 15 amino acids. The V and J ends lost 1 base and 5 bases respectively, with 11 bases between them. Germline V lookup: CDR1 SGHAT, CDR2 FQNNGV. The DNA of the CDR3 is TGTGCCAGCAGCTTAGGCGACAGACCAAATGAAAAACTGTTTTTT. Protein: CASSLGDRPNEKLFF.

The gene calls are TRBV5-1 and TRBJ2-3; D not resolved. Trimming stripped 0 bases from V and 2 bases from J, with 4 bases between. CDR1 SGHRS and CDR2 YFSETQ come from the germline V gene. This CDR3 is built from 13 residues. CDR3 residues: CASSLGYTDTQYF. In DNA form, the CDR3 reads TGCGCCAGCAGCTTGGGATACACAGATACGCAGTATTTT.

This chain connects TRBV18 to TRBJ2-7, with 10 bases that match TRBD1. This CDR3 has 15 amino acids. The germline V gene has CDR1 KGHSH and CDR2 LQKENI. J was trimmed by 4 bases and V by 3 bases; bases with no gene match: 6. The CDR3 coding sequence is TGTGCCAGCTCACCCTCGGACAGGGGGGGTTACGAGCAGTACTTC. Its protein is CASSPSDRGGYEQYF.

This clone was observed a single time. The rearrangement joins TRBV27 to TRBJ2-7; 10 bases line up with TRBD2. J gave up 2 bases and V 0 bases, and 1 base lay outside the gene matches. The germline V gene encodes CDR1 MNHEY and CDR2 SMNVEV (reference sequence). CDR3 length: 15 amino acids. CDR3: CASSLSAGGPYEQYF. The CDR3 DNA sequence: TGTGCCAGCAGTTTATCAGCGGGAGGGCCCTACGAGCAGTACTTC.

The V gene is TRBV2, the J gene TRBJ2-7; possible D gene TRBD2, 7 bases. The CDR3 has 15 amino acids. Trimming stripped 3 bases from V and 2 bases from J, with 14 bases between. The V gene's germline CDR1 is SNHLY and CDR2 FYNNEI. CDR3 sequence (DNA): TGTGCCAGCAGTGACCCGAGGGGGGGGGCCTACGAGCAGTACTTC. Its protein product is CASSDPRGGAYEQYF.

J is TRBJ2-3 and V is TRBV6-1, with 11 bases fitting TRBD2. The CDR3 spans 18 residues. Germline CDR1 MNHNS, CDR2 SASEGT. V lost 4 bases and J lost 2; bases outside the gene matches: 11. In DNA form, the CDR3 reads TGTGCCAGCAGTGGCCAAGGGGGACTAGCGGCGATCACAGATACGCAGTATTTT. Its translation: CASSGQGGLAAITDTQYF.

V is TRBV10-3 and J is TRBJ1-1, with D unclear. Trimming removed 3 bases at V and 0 bases at J, with 11 bases between. CDR1 is ENHRY, CDR2 SYGVKD, per germline. The CDR3 sequence is 15 residues long. The CDR3 sequence: CAISDNSGMNTEAFF. CDR3 nucleotides: TGTGCCATCAGTGACAACAGTGGCATGAACACTGAAGCTTTCTTT.

The chain links TRBV15 to TRBJ1-4; 8 nucleotides agree with TRBD1. J gave up 7 bases and V 0 bases, and 4 bases lay outside the gene matches. Germline CDR1 reads LNHNV; CDR2 reads YYDKDF (reference sequence). The CDR3 is 15 amino acids. In DNA, the CDR3 is TGTGCCACCAGCAGAGAGGGCAGGGGGCCTGAAAAACTGTTTTTT. Translated, it gives CATSREGRGPEKLFF. The full variable domain, with the rest looked up from reference TRBV15 and TRBJ1-4, is DAMVIQNPRYQVTQFGKPVTLSCSQTLNHNVMYWYQQKSSQAPKLLFHYYDKDFNNEADTPDNFQSRRPNTSFCFLDIRSPGLGDTAMYLCATSREGRGPEKLFFGSGTQLSVL.

This chain joins TRBV4-3 and TRBJ1-4, with TRBD1 as a possible D gene (6 bases). Germline CDR1 reads LGHNA; CDR2 reads YSLEER. The CDR3 sequence is 17 residues long. V gave up 1 base and J gave up 4 bases, with 16 bases separating them. This CDR3 is CASSQAPGQTNNEKLFF. CDR3 DNA: TGCGCCAGCAGCCAAGCGCCCGGACAGACGAATAATGAAAAACTGTTTTTT.

The chain employs TRBV6-5 and TRBJ2-3; 7 bases are shared with TRBD2. The CDR3 has 15 residues. CDR1 is MNHEY, CDR2 SVGAGI, per germline. V shed 2 bases and J 6 bases; nucleotides not matched to a gene: 8. The CDR3 nucleotides read TGTGCCAGCAGTTACGGCGGGAGTGTCACGGATACGCAGTATTTT. This codes for CASSYGGSVTDTQYF.

This chain links TRBV14 with TRBJ2-2; 7 bases fit TRBD2. Germline V gene data show CDR1 as SGHDN and CDR2 as FVKESK. V lost 1 base and J lost 1; bases outside the gene matches: 12. This CDR3 region has 19 residues. The CDR3 DNA follows: TGTGCCAGCAGCCAAGTAAAAGGTCCGGGACTACAGAACACCGGGGAGCTGTTTTTT. It is translated as CASSQVKGPGLQNTGELFF.

The chain uses TRBV5-1 and TRBJ1-1; no clear D. Trimming removed 0 bases from V and 1 base from J, with 16 bases in between. The V gene's germline CDR1 is SGHRS and CDR2 YFSETQ. This CDR3 has 17 amino acids. The CDR3 spells CASSLAVVGIRNTEAFF. The CDR3 DNA is TGCGCCAGCAGCTTGGCGGTGGTGGGGATAAGGAACACTGAAGCTTTCTTT. The variable domain in full, with the rest retrieved from reference TRBV5-1 and TRBJ1-1, is KAGVTQTPRYLIKTRGQQVTLSCSPISGHRSVSWYQQTPGQGLQFLFEYFSETQRNKGNFPGRFSGRQFSNSRSEMNVSTLELGDSALYLCASSLAVVGIRNTEAFFGQGTRLTVV.

This chain links TRBV12-2 with TRBJ2-3; the listed D gene, TRBD2, was not tested against the DNA. TRBV12-2 represents a pseudogene. The CDR3 is 15 amino acids. The CDR3, as DNA: TGTGCAAGTCGCACGGCGCGGGAGGGGGCAGATACGCAGTATTTT. This sequence encodes CASRTAREGADTQYF.

The chain recombines TRBV28 with TRBJ1-5; no clear D. Deletions cut 6 bases from V and 0 bases from J, with 9 bases between. The CDR3 sequence is 14 residues long. The germline gives CDR1 MDHEN, CDR2 SYDVKM. CDR3 region: CASSSLYSNQPQHF. CDR3 nucleotide sequence: TGTGCCAGCAGCTCTCTATATAGCAATCAGCCCCAGCATTTT.